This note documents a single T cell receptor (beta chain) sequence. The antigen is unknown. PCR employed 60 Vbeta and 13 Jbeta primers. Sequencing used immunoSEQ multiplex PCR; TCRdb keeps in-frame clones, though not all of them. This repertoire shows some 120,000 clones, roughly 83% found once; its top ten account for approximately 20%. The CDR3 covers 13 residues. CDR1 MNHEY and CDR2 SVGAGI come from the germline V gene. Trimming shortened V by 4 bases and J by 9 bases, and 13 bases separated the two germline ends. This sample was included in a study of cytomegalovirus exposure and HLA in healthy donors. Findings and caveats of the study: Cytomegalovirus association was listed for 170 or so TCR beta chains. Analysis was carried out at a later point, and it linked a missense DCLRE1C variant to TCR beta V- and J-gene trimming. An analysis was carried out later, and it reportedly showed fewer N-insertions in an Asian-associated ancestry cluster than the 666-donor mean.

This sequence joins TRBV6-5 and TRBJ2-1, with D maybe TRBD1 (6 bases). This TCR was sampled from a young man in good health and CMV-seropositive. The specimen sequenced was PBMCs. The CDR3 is CASSWLDSPEQFF. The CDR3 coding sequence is TGTGCCAGCAGTTGGTTGGACAGCCCTGAGCAGTTCTTC.